This TCR beta chain was obtained from a study of PD-1 blockade in classical Hodgkin lymphoma. Study outcomes and limitations: At baseline, newly diagnosed patients reportedly showed less TCR diversity than healthy donors. Patients with a complete response exhibited baseline diversity comparable to newly diagnosed patients.

Time point reported: cycle 4 day 1 (C4D1), after about 6 weeks of nivolumab. Every patient was affected by relapse after autologous stem cell transplantation, while exposure to brentuximab vedotin was not uniform. Complete response, partial response or progressive disease was each patient's best response. The assay was immunoSEQ multiplex PCR, and TCRdb's table has in-frame clones only and misses some. The sample carries roughly 86,000 clones, 83% recorded once. Comment on this clone: The target antigen is unknown.

Trimming took 8 bases from V and 3 from J; bases not matched to a gene: 8. This CDR3 has 14 amino acids. Germline CDR1 SNHLY, CDR2 FYNNEI. The sequence was collected from a human donor with classical Hodgkin lymphoma. The chain uses TRBV2 and TRBJ2-7; the match to TRBD2 covers 9 bases. Sample: peripheral blood mononuclear cells (PBMCs), taken before the fourth cycle of nivolumab. The CDR3 region has the DNA TGTGCCAGCGGCCGATATAGCGGGGGCTACGAGCAGTACTTC. Translation gives CASGRYSGGYEQYF.